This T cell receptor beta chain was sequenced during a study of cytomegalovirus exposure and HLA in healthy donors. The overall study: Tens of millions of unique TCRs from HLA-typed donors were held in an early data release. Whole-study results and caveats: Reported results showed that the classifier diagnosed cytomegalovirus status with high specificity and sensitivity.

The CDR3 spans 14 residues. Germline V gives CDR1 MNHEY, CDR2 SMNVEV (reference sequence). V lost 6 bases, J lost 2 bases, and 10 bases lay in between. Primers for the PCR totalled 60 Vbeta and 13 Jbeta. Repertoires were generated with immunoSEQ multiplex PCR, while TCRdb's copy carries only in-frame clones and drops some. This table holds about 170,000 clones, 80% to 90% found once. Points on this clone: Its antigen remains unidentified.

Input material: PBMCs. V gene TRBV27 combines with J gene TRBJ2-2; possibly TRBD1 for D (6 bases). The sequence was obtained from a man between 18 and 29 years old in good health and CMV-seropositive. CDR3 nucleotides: TGTGCCAGCAGACAGGGCCCCAACACCGGGGAGCTGTTTTTT. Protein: CASRQGPNTGELFF.